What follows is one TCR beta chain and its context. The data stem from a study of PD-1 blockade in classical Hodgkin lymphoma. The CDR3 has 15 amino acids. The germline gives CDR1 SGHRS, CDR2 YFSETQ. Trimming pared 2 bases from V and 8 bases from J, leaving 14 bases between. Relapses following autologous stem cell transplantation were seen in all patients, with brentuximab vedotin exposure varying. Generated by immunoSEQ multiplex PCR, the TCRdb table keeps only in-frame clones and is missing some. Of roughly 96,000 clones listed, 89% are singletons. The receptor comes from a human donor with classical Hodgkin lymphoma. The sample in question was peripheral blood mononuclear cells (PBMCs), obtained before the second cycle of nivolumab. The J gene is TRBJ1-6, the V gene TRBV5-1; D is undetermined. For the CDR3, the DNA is TGCGCCAGCAGCTTAGGCGAAATACGGGATTCACCCCTCCACTTT. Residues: CASSLGEIRDSPLHF.